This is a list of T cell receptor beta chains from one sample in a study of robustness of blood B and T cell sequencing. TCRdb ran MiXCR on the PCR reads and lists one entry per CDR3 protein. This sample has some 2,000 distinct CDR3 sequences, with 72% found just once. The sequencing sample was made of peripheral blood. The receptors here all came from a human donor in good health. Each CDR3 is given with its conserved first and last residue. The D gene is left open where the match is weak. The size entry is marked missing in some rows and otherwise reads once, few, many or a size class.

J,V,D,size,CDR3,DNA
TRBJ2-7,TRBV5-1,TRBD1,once,CASSLTYPGTVYEQYF,TGCGCCAGCAGCTTGACTTACCCCGGGACAGTCTACGAGCAGTACTTC
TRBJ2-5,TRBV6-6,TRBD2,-,CASSWTLAGGQETQYF,TGTGCCAGCAGTTGGACACTAGCGGGGGGCCAAGAGACCCAGTACTTC
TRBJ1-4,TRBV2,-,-,CASKRRAPNEKLFF,TGTGCCAGCAAGCGCCGGGCCCCAAATGAAAAACTGTTTTTT
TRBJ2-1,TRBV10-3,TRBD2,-,CAISDIAGGGAGSYNEQFF,TGTGCCATCAGTGATATAGCGGGGGGTGGAGCCGGCTCCTACAATGAGCAGTTCTTC
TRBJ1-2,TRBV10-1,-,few,CASQQANYGYTF,TGCGCCAGTCAACAGGCTAACTATGGCTACACCTTC
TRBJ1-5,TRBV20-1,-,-,CSATQGGFGNQPQHF,TGCAGTGCCACCCAAGGTGGTTTTGGCAATCAGCCCCAGCATTTT
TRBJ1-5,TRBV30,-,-,CAWRDRGGNQPQHF,TGTGCCTGGAGGGATAGGGGAGGCAATCAGCCCCAGCATTTT
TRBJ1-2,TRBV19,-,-,CASTVGRTVMLGYTF,TGTGCCAGCACGGTGGGAAGGACAGTCATGCTTGGCTACACCTTC
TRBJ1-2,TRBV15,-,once,CATSPSRGLNYGYTF,TGTGCCACCAGCCCCTCACGCGGGCTGAACTATGGCTACACCTTC
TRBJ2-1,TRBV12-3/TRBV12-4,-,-,CASRQWTTPRDEQFF,TGTGCCAGCAGACAGTGGACTACACCGCGCGATGAGCAGTTCTTC
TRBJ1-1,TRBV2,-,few,CASLPRTDYEAFF,TGTGCCAGTTTGCCAAGAACGGATTATGAAGCTTTCTTT
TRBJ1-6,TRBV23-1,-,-,CARRLLGDSPLHF,TGCGCCAGGCGGCTATTGGGGGATTCACCCCTCCACTTT
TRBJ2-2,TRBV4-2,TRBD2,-,CASSQVGRGGAPGELFF,TGTGCCAGCAGCCAAGTGGGTCGCGGGGGGGCACCGGGGGAGCTGTTTTTT
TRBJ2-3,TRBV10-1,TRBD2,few,CASSDGLAGGQDTQYF,TGCGCCAGCAGTGATGGGCTAGCGGGGGGGCAAGATACGCAGTATTTT
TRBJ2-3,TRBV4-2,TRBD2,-,CASSPGTSGAHTDTQYF,TGTGCCAGCAGCCCGGGGACTAGCGGGGCACACACAGATACGCAGTATTTT
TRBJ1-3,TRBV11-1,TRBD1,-,CASSPRQGLGSGNTIYF,TGTGCCAGCAGCCCCAGACAGGGGTTGGGCTCTGGAAACACCATATATTTT
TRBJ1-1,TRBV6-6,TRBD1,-,CASSYATGAGTEAFF,TGTGCCAGCAGTTACGCCACAGGGGCAGGAACTGAAGCTTTCTTT
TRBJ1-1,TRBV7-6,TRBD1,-,CASSSVPGTGGHMNTEAFF,TGTGCCAGCAGCTCGGTACCCGGGACAGGAGGCCACATGAACACTGAAGCTTTCTTT
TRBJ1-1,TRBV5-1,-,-,CASSLGGGDTEAFF,TGCGCCAGCAGCTTGGGAGGGGGGGACACTGAAGCTTTCTTT
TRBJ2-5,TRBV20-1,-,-,CSARAQGGQYF,TGCAGTGCTAGGGCACAAGGGGGCCAGTACTTC
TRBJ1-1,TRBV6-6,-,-,CASSYEVAGNTEAFF,TGTGCCAGCAGTTACGAGGTTGCGGGGAACACTGAAGCTTTCTTT
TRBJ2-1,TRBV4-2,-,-,CASSLFEGGRYNEQFF,TGTGCCAGCAGCCTCTTTGAGGGGGGGCGGTACAATGAGCAGTTCTTC
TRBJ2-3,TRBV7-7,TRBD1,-,CAGSHGTGRTDTQYF,TGTGCCGGCAGCCACGGGACAGGGAGGACAGATACGCAGTATTTT
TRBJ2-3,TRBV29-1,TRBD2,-,CSVDSGDSDTQYF,TGCAGCGTTGACAGCGGGGATTCAGATACGCAGTATTTT
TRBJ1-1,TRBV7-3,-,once,CASSFSRNTEAFF,TGTGCCAGCAGCTTCAGCAGAAACACTGAAGCTTTCTTT
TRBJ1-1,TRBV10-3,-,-,CAISDKDLGRAEAFF,TGTGCCATCAGTGATAAGGATTTGGGGAGGGCTGAAGCTTTCTTT
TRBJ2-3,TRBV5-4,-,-,CASSLSLSSTDTQYF,TGTGCCAGCAGCTTAAGTTTGTCTAGCACAGATACGCAGTATTTT
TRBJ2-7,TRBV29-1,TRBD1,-,CSVVEWDRGLGEQYF,TGCAGCGTTGTCGAGTGGGACAGGGGGCTAGGCGAGCAGTACTTC
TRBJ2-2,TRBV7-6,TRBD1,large,CASSSDRAGELFF,TGTGCCAGCAGCTCCGACAGGGCCGGGGAGCTGTTTTTT
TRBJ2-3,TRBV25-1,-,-,CASSPGTDTQYF,TGTGCCAGCAGCCCCGGGACAGATACGCAGTATTTT
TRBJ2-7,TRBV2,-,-,CASTEPRWKSPGEQYF,TGTGCCAGCACTGAACCCCGATGGAAGTCGCCCGGCGAGCAGTACTTC
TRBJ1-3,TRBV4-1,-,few,CASSQDLIGNTIYF,TGCGCCAGCAGCCAAGATTTGATTGGAAACACCATATATTTT
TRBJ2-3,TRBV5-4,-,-,CASSSPTRATDTQYF,TGTGCCAGCAGCTCCCCCACCCGGGCCACAGATACGCAGTATTTT
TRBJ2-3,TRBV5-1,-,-,CASSLGGTKADTQYF,TGCGCCAGCAGCTTAGGAGGAACTAAGGCAGATACGCAGTATTTT
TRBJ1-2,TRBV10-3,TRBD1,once,CAISGDSSYGYTF,TGTGCCATCAGTGGGGACAGCTCCTATGGCTACACCTTC
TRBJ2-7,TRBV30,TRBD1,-,CAWSGTPRMGQGNEQYF,TGTGCCTGGAGTGGAACCCCTCGTATGGGACAGGGGAACGAGCAGTACTTC
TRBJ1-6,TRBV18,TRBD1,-,CASSQPGQGYLTGSPLHF,TGTGCCAGCTCACAACCGGGACAGGGGTACCTGACTGGGTCACCCCTCCACTTT
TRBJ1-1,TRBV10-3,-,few,CAIAEGPNTEAFF,TGTGCCATCGCGGAAGGACCGAACACTGAAGCTTTCTTT
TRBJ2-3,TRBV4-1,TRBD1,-,CASSHPQGAQKDTQYF,TGCGCCAGCAGCCACCCACAGGGGGCGCAAAAAGATACGCAGTATTTT
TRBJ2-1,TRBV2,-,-,CASSEAQTTALTYNEQFF,TGTGCCAGCAGTGAAGCGCAAACTACAGCGCTTACCTACAATGAGCAGTTCTTC
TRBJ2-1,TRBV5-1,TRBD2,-,CASSPSGPSYNEQFF,TGCGCCAGCAGCCCTAGCGGGCCTTCCTACAATGAGCAGTTCTTC
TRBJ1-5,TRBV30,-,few,CAWSVSGQSNQPQHF,TGTGCCTGGAGTGTATCAGGACAGAGCAATCAGCCCCAGCATTTT
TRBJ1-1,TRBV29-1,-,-,CSVGSYMNTEAFF,TGCAGCGTTGGGTCATACATGAACACTGAAGCTTTCTTT
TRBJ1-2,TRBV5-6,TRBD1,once,CASSLGTGESGYTF,TGTGCCAGCAGCTTGGGGACAGGGGAGTCTGGCTACACCTTC
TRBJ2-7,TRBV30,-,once,CAWTRDKTYEQYF,TGTGCCTGGACCCGGGACAAGACCTACGAGCAGTACTTC
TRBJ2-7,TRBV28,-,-,CASSLTSREQYF,TGTGCCAGCAGTTTGACTAGTCGAGAGCAGTACTTC
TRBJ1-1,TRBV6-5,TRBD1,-,CASAGGGADTEAFF,TGTGCCAGCGCAGGGGGAGGGGCCGACACTGAAGCTTTCTTT
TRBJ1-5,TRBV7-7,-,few,CASSLAHGQNSNQPQHF,TGTGCCAGCAGCTTAGCGCATGGTCAGAATAGCAATCAGCCCCAGCATTTT
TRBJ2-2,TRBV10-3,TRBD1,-,CAITSGTAYTGELFF,TGTGCCATCACATCCGGGACAGCGTACACCGGGGAGCTGTTTTTT
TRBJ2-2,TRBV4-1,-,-,CASSQVLPNTGELFF,TGCGCCAGCAGCCAAGTTCTACCTAACACCGGGGAGCTGTTTTTT
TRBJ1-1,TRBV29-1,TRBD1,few,CSVEGANRGFTEAFF,TGCAGCGTTGAAGGAGCGAACAGGGGATTCACTGAAGCTTTCTTT
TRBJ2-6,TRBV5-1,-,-,CASSVFQGSGSGANVLTF,TGCGCCAGCAGCGTTTTTCAGGGATCAGGGTCTGGGGCCAACGTCCTGACTTTC
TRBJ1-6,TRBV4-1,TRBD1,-,CASSQTGQGRNSPLHF,TGCGCCAGCAGCCAGACGGGACAGGGGCGTAATTCACCCCTCCACTTT
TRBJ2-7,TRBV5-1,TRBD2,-,CASSLSGTHLTYEQYF,TGCGCCAGCAGCTTGAGCGGGACTCATCTCACCTACGAGCAGTACTTC
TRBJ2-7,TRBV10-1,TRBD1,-,CASRESGQSYEQYF,TGCGCCAGCAGAGAGTCGGGACAGTCCTACGAGCAGTACTTC
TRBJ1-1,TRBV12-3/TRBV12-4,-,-,CASSPTVQWSEAFF,TGTGCCAGCAGTCCGACAGTTCAATGGTCGGAAGCTTTCTTT